Sequencing of this T cell receptor beta chain was carried out in a study of T-cell memory formation after mild COVID-19. Study findings and constraints: Pre-infection memory contained some responding clones, which suggested that cross-reactive memory had joined. Clones that shrank (day 15 to 85) were balanced CD4/CD8, whereas later expanders leaned CD4+.

In the case of this clonotype: Antigen specificity is unknown.

Libraries for TCRalpha and TCRbeta carried sample barcodes and unique molecular identifiers via 5'RACE. In TCRdb, the 5' RACE reads were re-called with MiXCR into one record per CDR3 protein. The sample carries about 310,000 distinct CDR3 sequences, roughly 15% recorded once. The CDR3 is 15 residues long. Deletions cut 4 bases from V and 1 base from J, with 13 bases between. Germline lookup yields CDR1 SEHNR and CDR2 FQNEAQ (reference sequence). The sequencing input was PBMCs or a T cell subset sorted from them (not recorded which). The sequence derives from a man younger than 30 who had mild COVID-19 (a few samples of this study predate the infection). Cell type and time point are not known. V usage is TRBV7-9 and J usage is TRBJ1-1, with D maybe TRBD1 (5 bases). As DNA, the CDR3 is TGTGCCAGCAGCTCGCCTTCGGGGGGGAACACTGAAGCTTTCTTT. Protein product: CASSSPSGGNTEAFF.